The 10 T cell receptor beta chains below come from one sample, sequenced in a study of CD8 T cells in Susac syndrome. A quantity of roughly 0.5 to 1 ug RNA underwent reverse transcription using random hexamers. One entry per CDR3 protein, called by TCRdb with MiXCR from the immunoSEQ multiplex PCR reads. This sample has 300,000 to 350,000 distinct CDR3 sequences; under 95% occur once, and the top ten carry roughly 0.059%. Sequences were obtained from CD4+ T cells from PBMCs. These receptors were taken from a human donor with multiple sclerosis.

This rearrangement joins TRBV5-4 to TRBJ2-1, with 8 nucleotides matching TRBD1. Per germline, CDR1 SGHNT and CDR2 YYREEE (reference sequence). The CDR3 is 16 amino acids. J lost 2 bases, V lost 2 bases, and 6 bases had no gene match. The CDR3 loop is CASSFRTGKAYNEQFF. The CDR3 DNA reads as TGTGCCAGCAGCTTTCGGACAGGGAAGGCCTACAATGAGCAGTTCTTC.

The chain joins TRBV20-1 to TRBJ2-7; 8 nucleotides match TRBD2. From germline, CDR1 is DFQATT and CDR2 SNEGSKA (reference sequence). The V gene end was trimmed by 1 base and the J gene end by 6 bases; junction bases not matched to a gene: 8. The CDR3 runs to 14 residues. The CDR3 sequence is CSARVGGLVSEQYF. The CDR3 DNA sequence: TGCAGTGCTAGAGTTGGGGGACTAGTTTCCGAGCAGTACTTC.

The chain links TRBV7-6 to TRBJ2-5; 8 bases are a match to TRBD2. V shed 7 bases and J 4 bases; nucleotides not matched to a gene: 5. Germline V lookup: CDR1 SGHVS, CDR2 FNYEAQ. CDR3 size: 13 residues. CDR3 coding DNA: TGTGCCAGCACCCGAGCGGGGGTAGAGACCCAGTACTTC. Amino acids: CASTRAGVETQYF.

The chain has TRBV2 and TRBJ2-7; a weak D match, TRBD1 (5 bases). This CDR3 has 14 amino acids. V was trimmed by 5 bases and J by 3 bases, leaving 14 bases between them. Per the germline V gene, CDR1 is SNHLY and CDR2 is FYNNEI. The CDR3 sequence is CASSTETARYEQYF. The CDR3 region has the DNA TGTGCCAGCAGTACAGAGACAGCCCGCTACGAGCAGTACTTC.

The rearrangement joins TRBV27 to TRBJ1-1; 7 bases align to TRBD1. In germline, CDR1 is MNHEY, CDR2 SMNVEV (reference sequence). The CDR3 is 18 residues long. V was pared by 4 bases and J by 0 bases, with 14 bases of the junction left unmatched. CDR3 region: CASSSARRGAPMNTEAFF. In DNA, the CDR3 is TGTGCCAGCAGTTCCGCACGCAGGGGGGCTCCAATGAACACTGAAGCTTTCTTT.

The CDR3 DNA reads TGTGCCAGCAGCTTGAGGAATGGCGGTGGCTACACCTTC. Its translation: CASSLRNGGGYTF. The J gene is TRBJ1-2, the V gene TRBV7-2, with unresolved D. CDR1 is SGHTA, CDR2 FQGNSA, per germline. With 3 bases removed from V and 7 bases from J, the gap between germline ends came to 12 bases. The CDR3 contains 13 residues.

Only one count was recorded for this clonotype. V usage is TRBV3-1 and J usage is TRBJ2-1; 10 bases are shared with TRBD2. The V gene's germline CDR1 is LGHDT and CDR2 YNNKEL (reference sequence). This CDR3 has 17 residues. J lost 2 bases, V lost 0 bases, and 4 bases had no gene match. The DNA of the CDR3 is TGTGCCAGCAGCCAAGACAAACTAGCGGGGACCTACAATGAGCAGTTCTTC. Amino acids: CASSQDKLAGTYNEQFF.

The V call is TRBV4-1, the J call TRBJ2-3; D call uncertain. There are 11 residues in the CDR3. The germline V and J ends were trimmed by 4 bases and 10 bases, with 9 bases remaining between them. CDR1 and CDR2 from the germline V gene are MGHRA and YSYEKL. The CDR3 reads CASSRGTAQYF. DNA of the CDR3: TGCGCCAGCAGCCGGGGAACTGCGCAGTATTTT.

The rearrangement joins TRBV12-5 to TRBJ2-5; 8 nucleotides line up with TRBD1. The J segment lost 3 bases and the V segment lost 0 bases, leaving 15 bases of the junction unmatched. The CDR3 is 19 residues long. Germline CDR1 and CDR2: LGHNT and FRNRAP. The CDR3 coding sequence is TGTGCTAGTGGTTTGGTACGCTGGAGGGCAGGGGGCTGGAAAGAGACCCAGTACTTC. This translates into CASGLVRWRAGGWKETQYF.

This chain uses TRBV19 with TRBJ2-3, with 9 positions matching TRBD2. CDR3 size: 14 residues. V was pared by 6 bases and J by 3 bases, with 4 bases of the junction left unmatched. Looked up from germline, CDR1 is LNHDA and CDR2 is SQIVND (reference sequence). CDR3 coding DNA: TGTGCCAGTAGGACGAGCGGGAGGACAGATACGCAGTATTTT. This codes for CASRTSGRTDTQYF.